These 12 T cell receptor beta chains were sequenced from one sample in a study of cytomegalovirus exposure and HLA in healthy donors. Primers included in the PCR were 60 Vbeta and 13 Jbeta primers. Repertoires were generated with immunoSEQ multiplex PCR, while TCRdb's copy carries only in-frame clones and drops some. The table lists some 120,000 clones, 65% to 90% of them singletons. Sequencing was carried out using PBMCs. These TCRs come from a male donor in good health and CMV-seropositive.

This chain connects TRBV7-8 to TRBJ2-1; D might be TRBD2 (6 bases). The CDR3 is 17 residues long. With 4 bases removed from V and 4 bases from J, the gap between germline ends came to 20 bases. CDR1 and CDR2 from the germline V gene are SGHVS and FQNEAQ. The CDR3 here is CASSSRKYASEYNEQFF. Written as DNA, the CDR3 is TGTGCCAGCAGCTCCCGAAAGTACGCTAGCGAGTACAATGAGCAGTTCTTC.

The chain has TRBV28 and TRBJ1-4; D gene unclear. There are 13 residues in the CDR3. V was pared by 7 bases and J by 10 bases, with 16 bases between. Germline values: CDR1 MDHEN, CDR2 SYDVKM. In DNA form, the CDR3 reads TGTGCCAGCACCCGGAGGGCTACCGGAAAACTGTTTTTT. This gives the protein CASTRRATGKLFF.

The chain is built from TRBV7-9 and TRBJ1-1; perhaps TRBD1 as D (6 bases). This CDR3 region has 14 residues. V shed 1 base and J shed 5 bases, with 11 bases lying between them. In germline, CDR1 is SEHNR, CDR2 FQNEAQ (reference sequence). The CDR3 sequence is CASSLEGVGTEAFF. CDR3 DNA sequence: TGTGCCAGCAGCTTAGAGGGGGTGGGGACTGAAGCTTTCTTT.

J is TRBJ2-7 and V is TRBV2; 12 bases align to TRBD2. This CDR3 is 16 amino acids long. V trimming: 4 bases; J trimming: 2 bases; junction bases outside the gene matches: 6. Germline V gene data show CDR1 as SNHLY and CDR2 as FYNNEI. The chain's CDR3 is CASSGTSGTATYEQYF. As DNA, the CDR3 is TGTGCCAGCAGTGGGACTAGCGGGACCGCAACCTACGAGCAGTACTTC.

This chain uses TRBV5-4 with TRBJ1-6, with a possible D match to TRBD1 (5 bases). The CDR3 is made up of 14 amino acids. V was cut by 0 bases and J by 8 bases, with 9 bases left in between. From germline, CDR1 is SGHNT and CDR2 YYREEE (reference sequence). CDR3 bases: TGTGCCAGCAGCTTGGCGGACAAAGATTCACCCCTCCACTTT. Protein product: CASSLADKDSPLHF.

The chain employs TRBV4-3 and TRBJ2-2; D ambiguous. V shed 2 bases and J shed 1 base, with 8 bases lying between them. The CDR3 extends over 15 amino acids. Looked up from germline, CDR1 is LGHNA and CDR2 is YSLEER. Written as DNA, the CDR3 is TGCGCCAGCAGCCAATACCAGATGAACACCGGGGAGCTGTTTTTT. Translation gives CASSQYQMNTGELFF.

This chain uses TRBV7-3 with TRBJ2-5; D gene unclear. V was pared by 5 bases and J by 0 bases, with 10 bases between. The V gene's germline CDR1 is SGHTA and CDR2 FQGTGA. This CDR3 spans 14 amino acids. CDR3 region: CASSIDRDQETQYF. As DNA, the CDR3 is TGTGCCAGCAGCATCGACCGGGACCAAGAGACCCAGTACTTC.

The rearrangement uses TRBV19 and TRBJ2-1, with TRBD1 matching over 9 bases. The V segment lost 7 bases and the J segment 6 bases; nucleotides outside the gene matches: 4. Per the germline V gene, CDR1 is LNHDA and CDR2 is SQIVND (reference sequence). This CDR3 region has 13 residues. CDR3 in DNA: TGTGCCAGTACCCGGGACAGGGTCAATGAGCAGTTCTTC. It specifies CASTRDRVNEQFF.

The V gene is TRBV5-1, the J gene TRBJ1-3; D might be TRBD1 (6 bases). Trimming shortened V by 0 bases and J by 0 bases, and 10 bases separated the two germline ends. Germline loops: CDR1 SGHRS, CDR2 YFSETQ. The CDR3 loop spans 16 amino acids. The CDR3 sequence is CASSLATGFSGNTIYF. Here the CDR3 DNA reads TGCGCCAGCAGCTTGGCTACAGGGTTCTCTGGAAACACCATATATTTT.

The V gene is TRBV13, the J gene TRBJ1-4, with a weak D call TRBD1 (6 bases). The V gene's germline CDR1 is PRHDT and CDR2 FYEKMQ (reference sequence). The CDR3 consists of 15 residues. Trimming stripped 0 bases from V and 8 bases from J, with 13 bases between. The CDR3 DNA follows: TGTGCCAGCAGCTTAGGGAAAGGGGGAGCCGAAAAACTGTTTTTT. This translates into CASSLGKGGAEKLFF.

The CDR3 protein is CASSKFGGQPQHF. The CDR3 nucleotides read TGTGCCAGCAGCAAGTTCGGGGGACAGCCCCAGCATTTT. The rearrangement uses TRBV5-6 and TRBJ1-5, with D possibly matching TRBD1 (5 bases). Germline CDR1 and CDR2: SGHDT and YYEEEE. The CDR3 has 13 amino acids. The V end lost 4 bases, the J end lost 7 bases, and 12 bases lay between the germline ends. Supplemented by reference TRBV5-6 and TRBJ1-5, the full variable domain reads DAGVTQSPTHLIKTRGQQVTLRCSPKSGHDTVSWYQQALGQGPQFIFQYYEEEERQRGNFPDRFSGHQFPNYSSELNVNALLLGDSALYLCASSKFGGQPQHFGDGTRLSIL.

The chain has TRBV7-8 and TRBJ2-7; TRBD2 agrees at 7 bases. The CDR3 totals 15 residues. The germline V gene has CDR1 SGHVS and CDR2 FQNEAQ. V trimming: 2 bases; J trimming: 0 bases; junction bases outside the gene matches: 4. The CDR3 here is CASSLRRESSYEQYF. DNA of the CDR3: TGTGCCAGCAGCTTAAGGCGGGAGAGCTCCTACGAGCAGTACTTC.